The entry that follows covers one TCR beta chain sequence. The assay was immunoSEQ multiplex PCR, and TCRdb's table has in-frame clones only and misses some. The sample includes about 49,000 clones, approximately 94% seen only once; the top ten take 0.7% to 0.85%. The record originates from a study of control samples from healthy donors and cancer patients. This TCR was sampled from a man aged 25 to 40 with colorectal cancer. Sequenced sample: PBMCs.

The CDR3 reads CASRCPITLGSSEGHPQHF. CDR3 sequence (DNA): TGCGCCAGCAGATGCCCCATCACCTTAGGTAGTTCGGAGGGTCATCCCCAGCATTTT. V and J are TRBV23-1 and TRBJ1-5; D not certain. TRBV23-1 is assigned to the ORF class and has an uncertain function. The V gene lost 6 bases and the J gene lost 10 bases, with 34 bases spanning the gap. The CDR3 totals 19 residues.